Listed below are T cell receptor beta chains from one sample, sequenced in a study of PD-L1 blockade in urothelial cancer. Sequenced by immunoSEQ multiplex PCR; TCRdb stores in-frame clones only, minus some. The table has approximately 70,000 clones, approximately 88% seen once; the top ten hold roughly 3.3%. The sample here was PBMCs, taken around atezolizumab (anti-PD-L1) treatment. These receptors came from a man aged 55 to 70 with urothelial cancer. Each CDR3 is given with its conserved first and last residue. Some rows mark clone size as missing; the rest say once, few, many or name a class of expanded clone.

clone_size	j_call	v_call	cdr3_aa
NA	TRBJ2-1	TRBV5-6	CASSRGREQFF
once	TRBJ1-2	TRBV28	CATGDPEGYGYTF
NA	TRBJ2-5	TRBV9	CASSVAAGTQETQYF
NA	TRBJ1-6	TRBV6-6	CASSRSIETYNSPLHF
NA	TRBJ1-1	TRBV6-5	CASRLGQGYTEAFF
once	TRBJ2-1	TRBV5-6	CASSRGGQGNYNEQFF
few	TRBJ2-7	TRBV6-5	CASGTGSYEQYF
NA	TRBJ2-7	TRBV21-1	CARLQGLPSYEQYF
NA	TRBJ2-3	TRBV5-1	CASSLAGAGGPDTQYF
NA	TRBJ1-1	TRBV7-2	CASSLVAGAPSNTEAFF
NA	TRBJ2-2	TRBV9	CASISLLVAKLLGLTGELFF
NA	TRBJ1-1	TRBV10-3	CAIRITGNTEAFF
NA	TRBJ1-1	TRBV20-1	CSALRNTEAFF
NA	TRBJ2-7	TRBV18	CASSRNGGGRADEQYF
NA	TRBJ1-1	TRBV10-1	CASSNRENTEAFF
NA	TRBJ2-5	TRBV7-3	CASSPGVLETQYF